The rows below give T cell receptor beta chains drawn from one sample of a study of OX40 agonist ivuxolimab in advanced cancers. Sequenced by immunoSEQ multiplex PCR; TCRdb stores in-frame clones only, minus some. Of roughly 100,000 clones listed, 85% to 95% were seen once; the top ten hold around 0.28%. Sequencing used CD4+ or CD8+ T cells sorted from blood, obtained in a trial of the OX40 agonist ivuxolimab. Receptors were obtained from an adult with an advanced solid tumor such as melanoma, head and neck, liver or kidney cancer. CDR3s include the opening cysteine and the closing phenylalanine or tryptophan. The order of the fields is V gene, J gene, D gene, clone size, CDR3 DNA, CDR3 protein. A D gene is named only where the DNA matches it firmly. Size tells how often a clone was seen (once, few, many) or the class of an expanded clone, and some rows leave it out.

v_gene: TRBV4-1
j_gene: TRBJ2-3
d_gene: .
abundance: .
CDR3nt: TGCGCCAGCAGCCAAGTGGCGGGAACTACAGATACGCAGTATTTT
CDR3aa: CASSQVAGTTDTQYF

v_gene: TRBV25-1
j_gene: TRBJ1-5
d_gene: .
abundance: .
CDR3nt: TGTGCCAGCAGTGACGGGTATAGCAATCAGCCCCAGCATTTT
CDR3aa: CASSDGYSNQPQHF

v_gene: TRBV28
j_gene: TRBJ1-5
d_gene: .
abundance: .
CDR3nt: TGTGCCAGCACCTATAGCAATCAGCCCCAGCATTTT
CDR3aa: CASTYSNQPQHF

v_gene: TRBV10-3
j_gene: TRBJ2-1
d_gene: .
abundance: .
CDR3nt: TGTGCCATCAGTGAAGCTCGCGCCCAAGGGCAGTTCTTC
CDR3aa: CAISEARAQGQFF

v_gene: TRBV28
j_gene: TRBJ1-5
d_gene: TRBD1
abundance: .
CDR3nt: TGTGCCAGCAGTTTAAGGACAGGGGATCAGCCCCAGCATTTT
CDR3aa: CASSLRTGDQPQHF

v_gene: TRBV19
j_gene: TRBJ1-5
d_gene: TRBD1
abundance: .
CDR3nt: TGTGCCAGTAGCAGACTGGGACAGGTCGTCAATCAGCCCCAGCATTTT
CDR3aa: CASSRLGQVVNQPQHF

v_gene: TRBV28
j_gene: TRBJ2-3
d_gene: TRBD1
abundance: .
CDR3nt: TGTGCCAGCAGTACCCCGGGACAGGGGGCGGATACGCAGTATTTT
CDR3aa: CASSTPGQGADTQYF

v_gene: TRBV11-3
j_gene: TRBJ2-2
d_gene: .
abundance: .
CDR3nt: TGTGCCAGCAGCTTAAGAACGGGGGTCGCGAACACCGGGGAGCTGTTTTTT
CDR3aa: CASSLRTGVANTGELFF

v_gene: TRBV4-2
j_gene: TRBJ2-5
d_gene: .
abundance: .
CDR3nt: TGTGCCAGCAGCCAACGTCCAGGGGGGACAGCAGAGACCCAGTACTTC
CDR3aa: CASSQRPGGTAETQYF

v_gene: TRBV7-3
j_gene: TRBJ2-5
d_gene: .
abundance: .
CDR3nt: TGTGCCAGCAGCCGGGCGGGCCAAGAGACCCAGTACTTC
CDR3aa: CASSRAGQETQYF

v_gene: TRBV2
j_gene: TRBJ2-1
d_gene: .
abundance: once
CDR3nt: TGTGCCAGCAGTGAAAGGGTGAGCTCCTACAATGAGCAGTTCTTC
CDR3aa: CASSERVSSYNEQFF

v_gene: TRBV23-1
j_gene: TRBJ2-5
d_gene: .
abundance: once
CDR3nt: TGCGCCAGCAGTCTAAACGTGGACTGCCTTGATGAGCAGTACTTC
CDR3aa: CASSLNVDCLDEQYF